Listed below are T cell receptor beta chains from one sample, sequenced in a study of blood T cell repertoires in COVID-19. The repertoire was sequenced with immunoSEQ multiplex PCR; TCRdb's copy has only in-frame clones and lacks some. The repertoire holds 95,000 to 120,000 clones, with about 85% as singletons. Sequenced: peripheral blood. The source is a man over 45 with acute or convalescent COVID-19. Both conserved end residues are part of each CDR3. The D gene is left open where the match is weak. Rows give clone size only sometimes, using once, few, many, or a class for an expanded clone.

j_gene,v_gene,abundance,d_gene,CDR3aa,CDR3nt
TRBJ1-2,TRBV3-1/TRBV3-2,NA,NA,CASSQGDTTLGF,TGTGCCAGCAGCCAAGGGGACACAACCCTTGGGTTC
TRBJ2-5,TRBV29-1,NA,TRBD2,CSASSGGALETQYF,TGCAGCGCTTCTAGCGGGGGGGCCTTAGAGACCCAGTACTTC
TRBJ2-2,TRBV18,NA,TRBD2,CASSRTSGPTGELFF,TGTGCCAGCTCGAGGACTAGCGGACCGACCGGGGAGCTGTTTTTT
TRBJ1-1,TRBV29-1,NA,TRBD1,CSVLDRVGNTEAFF,TGCAGCGTCTTAGACAGGGTTGGTAACACTGAAGCTTTCTTT
TRBJ2-3,TRBV28,once,TRBD2,CASASSGGAKTQYF,TGTGCCAGCGCTTCTAGCGGGGGGGCGAAAACGCAGTATTTT
TRBJ2-1,TRBV11-2,NA,NA,CASSLTSGPTHEQFF,TGTGCCAGCAGCTTAACCAGCGGGCCTACCCATGAGCAGTTCTTC
TRBJ2-3,TRBV5-1,NA,NA,CASSLALLDTQYF,TGCGCCAGCAGCTTGGCCTTGTTAGATACGCAGTATTTT
TRBJ1-2,TRBV2,NA,NA,CASNKGGETYGYTF,TGTGCCAGCAACAAGGGTGGGGAGACGTATGGCTACACCTTC
TRBJ2-7,TRBV2,NA,NA,CASSLQGIPLEQYF,TGTGCCAGCAGTTTACAGGGTATACCGCTCGAGCAGTACTTC
TRBJ2-3,TRBV28,NA,TRBD1,CASSTGQVKGDTQYF,TGTGCCAGCAGTACTGGACAGGTTAAAGGAGATACGCAGTATTTT
TRBJ2-1,TRBV4-1,NA,TRBD2,CASSQAAWSSSGARRGDEQFF,TGCGCCAGCAGCCAAGCAGCCTGGAGTTCTAGCGGGGCCCGCAGGGGGGATGAGCAGTTCTTC
TRBJ2-3,TRBV7-9,NA,NA,CASSPYRETDTQYF,TGTGCCAGCAGCCCCTACAGGGAAACAGATACGCAGTATTTT
TRBJ1-2,TRBV28,NA,TRBD1,CASSETGRDGYTF,TGTGCCAGCAGTGAGACAGGGCGTGATGGCTACACCTTC
TRBJ1-1,TRBV27,NA,TRBD1,CASSSTGRTFF,TGTGCCAGCAGTTCGACAGGGCGAACTTTCTTT
TRBJ1-1,TRBV5-1,NA,NA,CASSLAGVTEAFF,TGCGCCAGCAGCTTGGCCGGTGTCACTGAAGCTTTCTTT